This T cell receptor (beta chain) was retrieved from a study of beta chain features in type 1 diabetes. As for this clone: Its antigen is unknown.

Sequenced material consisted of expressed TCRB transcripts (all of the isolated RNA was reverse transcribed). Profiling relied on immunoSEQ multiplex PCR, and the TCRdb table lists in-frame clones only, not all of them. The top ten hold roughly 0.017% of the sample, which has roughly 260,000 clones, roughly 11% seen once. V shed 4 bases, J shed 6 bases, and the junction held 13 bases outside the gene matches. This CDR3 comprises 15 residues. CDR1 and CDR2 from the germline V gene are SGHNT and YYREEE (reference sequence). Sorted populations were all over 98% pure. Study-wide findings and caveats: For Type 1 diabetes patients, all four CD4+ subsets carried TCRB CDR3s that were moderately but significantly shorter.

The sequence came from a young man with type 1 diabetes. The chain couples TRBV5-4 to TRBJ2-7; 7 bases fit TRBD1. Sequencing used naive CD4+ T cells from blood. The CDR3 loop reads CASSPMATGLGEQYF. The DNA for the CDR3 is TGTGCCAGCAGCCCCATGGCGACAGGGTTGGGCGAGCAGTACTTC.